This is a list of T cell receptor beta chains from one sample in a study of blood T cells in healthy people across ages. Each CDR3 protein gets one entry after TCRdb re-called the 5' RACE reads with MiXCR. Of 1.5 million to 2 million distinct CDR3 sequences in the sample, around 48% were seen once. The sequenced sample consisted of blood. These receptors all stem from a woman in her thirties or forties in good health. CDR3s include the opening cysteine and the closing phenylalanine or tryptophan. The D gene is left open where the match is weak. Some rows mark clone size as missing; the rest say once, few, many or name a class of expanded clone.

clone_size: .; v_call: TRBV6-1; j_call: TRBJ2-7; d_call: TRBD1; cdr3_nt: TGTGCCAGCAGTGAGGGAACCGGGACAGACCTCTACGAGCAGTACTTC; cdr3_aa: CASSEGTGTDLYEQYF
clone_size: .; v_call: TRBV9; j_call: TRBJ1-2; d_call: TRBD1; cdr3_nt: TGTGCCAGCGAGGACAGGGTATATGACTACACCTTC; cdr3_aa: CASEDRVYDYTF
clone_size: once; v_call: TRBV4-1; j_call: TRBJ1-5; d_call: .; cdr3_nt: TGCGCCAGCAGCCAAGAGGACCGTAATCAGCCCCAGCATTTT; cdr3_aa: CASSQEDRNQPQHF
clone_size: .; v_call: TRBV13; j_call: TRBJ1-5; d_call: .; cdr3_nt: TGTGCCAGCAGCCCAGGGTTGGGGCAGCCCCAGCATTTT; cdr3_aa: CASSPGLGQPQHF
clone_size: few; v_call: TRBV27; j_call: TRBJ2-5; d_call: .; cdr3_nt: TGTGCCAGCAGTTTATGGGGGTCTCAACCCCAGACCCAGTACTTC; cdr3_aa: CASSLWGSQPQTQYF
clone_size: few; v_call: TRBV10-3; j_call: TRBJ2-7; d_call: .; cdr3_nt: TGTGCCATCAGCGCCGTGCAGGGAATTCCGGGGGAGCAGTACTTC; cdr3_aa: CAISAVQGIPGEQYF
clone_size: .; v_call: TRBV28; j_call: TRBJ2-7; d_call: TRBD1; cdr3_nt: TGTGCCGGCAGGGGGACAGGTCCGGTCTACGAGCAGTACTTC; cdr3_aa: CAGRGTGPVYEQYF
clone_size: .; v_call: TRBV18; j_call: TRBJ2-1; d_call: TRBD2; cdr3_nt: TGTGCCAGCTCACCGGTGAGGCAGCGGGGGAGTACGTCCTACAATGAGCAGTTCTTC; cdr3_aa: CASSPVRQRGSTSYNEQFF
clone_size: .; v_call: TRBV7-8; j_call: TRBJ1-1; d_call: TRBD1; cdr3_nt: TGTGCCAGCAGCTTTCGGACAGGGTTCAAAAGCGGCGAGAACACTGAAGCTTTCTTT; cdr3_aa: CASSFRTGFKSGENTEAFF
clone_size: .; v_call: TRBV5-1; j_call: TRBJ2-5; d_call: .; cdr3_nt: TGCGCCAGCATCTGGGACACATCACACAATGAGCAGTACTTC; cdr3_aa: CASIWDTSHNEQYF
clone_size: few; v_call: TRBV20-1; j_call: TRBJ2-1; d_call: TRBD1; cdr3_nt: TGCAGTGCTAGACGAGGGACAGGACGCAATGAGCAGTTCTTC; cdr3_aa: CSARRGTGRNEQFF
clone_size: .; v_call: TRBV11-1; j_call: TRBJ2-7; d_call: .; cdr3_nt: TGTGCCAGCAGCCCGCTTGGGGGCGGAATCTCCTACGAGCAGTACTTC; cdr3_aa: CASSPLGGGISYEQYF
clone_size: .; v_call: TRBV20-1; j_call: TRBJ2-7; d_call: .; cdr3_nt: TGCAGTGCTAGAGACCCGGGACAAACTCCTTACGAGCAGTACTTC; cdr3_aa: CSARDPGQTPYEQYF
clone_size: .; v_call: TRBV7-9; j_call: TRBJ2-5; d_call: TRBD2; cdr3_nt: TGTGCCAGCAGGCCTCGTAGCGGGGAAGAGACCCAGTACTTC; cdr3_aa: CASRPRSGEETQYF
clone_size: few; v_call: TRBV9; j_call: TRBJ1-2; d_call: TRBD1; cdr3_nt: TGTGCCAGCAGCGGGGGGGGACAGAGTAACTATGGCTACACCTTC; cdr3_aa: CASSGGGQSNYGYTF
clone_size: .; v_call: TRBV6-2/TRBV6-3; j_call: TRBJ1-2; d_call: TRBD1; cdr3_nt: TGTGCCAGCACCAGATCCGGGACAGGGTCTTATCATGGCTACACCTTC; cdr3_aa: CASTRSGTGSYHGYTF